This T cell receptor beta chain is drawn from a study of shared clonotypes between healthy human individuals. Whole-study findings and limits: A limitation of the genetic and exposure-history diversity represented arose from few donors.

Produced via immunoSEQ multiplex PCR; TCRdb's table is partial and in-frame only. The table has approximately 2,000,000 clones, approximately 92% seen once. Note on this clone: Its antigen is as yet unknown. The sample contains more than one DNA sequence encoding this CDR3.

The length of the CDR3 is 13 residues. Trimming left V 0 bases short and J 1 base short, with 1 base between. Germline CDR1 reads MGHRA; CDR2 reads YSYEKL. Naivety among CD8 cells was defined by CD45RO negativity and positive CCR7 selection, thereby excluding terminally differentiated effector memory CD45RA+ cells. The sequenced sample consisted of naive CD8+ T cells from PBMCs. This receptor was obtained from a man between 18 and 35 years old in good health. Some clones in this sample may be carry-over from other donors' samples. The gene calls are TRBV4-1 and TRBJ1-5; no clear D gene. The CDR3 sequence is CASSQESNQPQHF. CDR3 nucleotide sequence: TGCGCCAGCAGCCAAGAGAGCAATCAGCCCCAGCATTTT.